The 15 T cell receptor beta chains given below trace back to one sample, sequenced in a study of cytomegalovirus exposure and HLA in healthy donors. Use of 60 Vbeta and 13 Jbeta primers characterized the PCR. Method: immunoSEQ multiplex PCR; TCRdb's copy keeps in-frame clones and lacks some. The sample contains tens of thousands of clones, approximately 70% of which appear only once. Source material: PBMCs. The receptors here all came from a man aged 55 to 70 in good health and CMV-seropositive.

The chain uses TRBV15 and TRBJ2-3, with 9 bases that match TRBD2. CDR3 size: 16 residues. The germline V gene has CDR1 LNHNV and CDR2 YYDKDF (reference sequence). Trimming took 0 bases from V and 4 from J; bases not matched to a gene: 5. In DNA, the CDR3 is TGTGCCACCAGCAGAGATAGCGGGAGAATGGCAGATACGCAGTATTTT. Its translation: CATSRDSGRMADTQYF.

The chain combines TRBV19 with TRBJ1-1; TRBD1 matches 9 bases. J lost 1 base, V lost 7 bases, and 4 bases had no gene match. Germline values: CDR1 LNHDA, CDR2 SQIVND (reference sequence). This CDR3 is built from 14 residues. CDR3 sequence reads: CASIRDRENTEAFF. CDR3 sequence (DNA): TGTGCCAGTATCCGGGACAGGGAGAACACTGAAGCTTTCTTT.

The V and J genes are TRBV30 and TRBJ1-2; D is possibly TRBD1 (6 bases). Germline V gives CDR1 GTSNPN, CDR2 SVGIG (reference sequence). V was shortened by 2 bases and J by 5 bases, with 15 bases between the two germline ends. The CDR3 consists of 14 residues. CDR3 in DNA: TGTGCCTGGAGTAATGGACAGTCTCATTATGGCTACACCTTC. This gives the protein CAWSNGQSHYGYTF. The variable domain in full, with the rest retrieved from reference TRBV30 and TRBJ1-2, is SQTIHQWPATLVQPVGSPLSLECTVEGTSNPNLYWYRQAAGRGLQLLFYSVGIGQISSEVPQNLSASRPQDRQFILSSKKLLLSDSGFYLCAWSNGQSHYGYTFGSGTRLTVV.

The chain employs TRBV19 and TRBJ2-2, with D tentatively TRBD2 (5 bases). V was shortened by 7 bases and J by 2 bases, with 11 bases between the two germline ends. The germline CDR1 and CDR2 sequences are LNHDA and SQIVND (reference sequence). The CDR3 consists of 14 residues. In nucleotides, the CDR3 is TGTGCCAGTACCCAGCGGCTCAACACCGGGGAGCTGTTTTTT. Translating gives CASTQRLNTGELFF.

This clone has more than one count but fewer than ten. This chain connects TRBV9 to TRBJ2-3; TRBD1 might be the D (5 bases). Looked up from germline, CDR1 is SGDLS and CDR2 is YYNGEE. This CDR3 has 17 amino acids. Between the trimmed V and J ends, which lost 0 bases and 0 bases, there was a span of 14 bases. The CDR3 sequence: CASSVAIGVGSTDTQYF. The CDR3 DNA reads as TGTGCCAGCAGCGTAGCTATAGGGGTGGGAAGCACAGATACGCAGTATTTT.

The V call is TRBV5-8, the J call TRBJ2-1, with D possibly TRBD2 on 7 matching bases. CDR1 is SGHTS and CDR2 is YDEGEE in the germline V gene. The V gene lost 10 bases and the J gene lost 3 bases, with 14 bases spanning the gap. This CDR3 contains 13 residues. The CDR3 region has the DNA TGTGCCCTTCAGAGGGGGGGCTACAATGAGCAGTTCTTC. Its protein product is CALQRGGYNEQFF.

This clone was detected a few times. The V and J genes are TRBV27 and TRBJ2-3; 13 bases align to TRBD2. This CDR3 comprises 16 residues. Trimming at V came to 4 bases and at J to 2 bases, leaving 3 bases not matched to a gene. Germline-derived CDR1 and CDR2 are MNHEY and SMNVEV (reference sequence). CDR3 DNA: TGTGCCAGCAGTTCGGGACTAGCGGGGCTCACAGATACGCAGTATTTT. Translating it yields CASSSGLAGLTDTQYF.

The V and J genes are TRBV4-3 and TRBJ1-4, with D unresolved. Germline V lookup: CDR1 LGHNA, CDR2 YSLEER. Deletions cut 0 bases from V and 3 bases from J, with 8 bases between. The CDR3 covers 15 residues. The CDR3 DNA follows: TGCGCCAGCAGCCAAGACGGGGTTGCTAATGAAAAACTGTTTTTT. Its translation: CASSQDGVANEKLFF.

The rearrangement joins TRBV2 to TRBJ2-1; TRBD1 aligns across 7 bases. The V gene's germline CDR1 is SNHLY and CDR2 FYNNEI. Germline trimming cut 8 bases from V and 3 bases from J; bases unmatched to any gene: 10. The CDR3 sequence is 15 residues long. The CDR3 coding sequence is TGTGCCAGCCCCAGCGACAGGGCTGGCTACAATGAGCAGTTCTTC. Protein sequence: CASPSDRAGYNEQFF.

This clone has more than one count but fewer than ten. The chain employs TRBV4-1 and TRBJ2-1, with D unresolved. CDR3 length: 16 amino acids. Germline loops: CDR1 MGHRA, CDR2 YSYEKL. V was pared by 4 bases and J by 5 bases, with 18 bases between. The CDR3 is CASSPHPQSGNNEQFF. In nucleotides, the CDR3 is TGCGCCAGCAGCCCACATCCACAATCAGGTAACAATGAGCAGTTCTTC.

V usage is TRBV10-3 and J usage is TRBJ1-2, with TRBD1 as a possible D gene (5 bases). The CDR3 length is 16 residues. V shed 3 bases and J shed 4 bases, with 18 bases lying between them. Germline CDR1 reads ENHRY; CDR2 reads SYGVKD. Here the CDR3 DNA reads TGTGCCATCAGTGACCACACCCGACAGTACCCCTATGGCTACACCTTC. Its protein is CAISDHTRQYPYGYTF.

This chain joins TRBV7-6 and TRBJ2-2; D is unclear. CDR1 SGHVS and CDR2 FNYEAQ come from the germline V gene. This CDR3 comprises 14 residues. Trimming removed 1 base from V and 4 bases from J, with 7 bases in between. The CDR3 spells CASSLDFGTGELFF. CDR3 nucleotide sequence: TGTGCCAGCAGCTTAGACTTTGGCACCGGGGAGCTGTTTTTT.

For the CDR3, the DNA is TGTGCCAGCAGTCGATTAGCGGGGGGCGGGGAGCTGTTTTTT. It yields the protein CASSRLAGGGELFF. The V and J genes are TRBV28 and TRBJ2-2; 10 bases match TRBD2. Germline-derived CDR1 and CDR2 are MDHEN and SYDVKM. CDR3 length: 14 residues. The junction had 4 bases not matched to a gene; V was cut back by 5 bases and J by 7 bases.

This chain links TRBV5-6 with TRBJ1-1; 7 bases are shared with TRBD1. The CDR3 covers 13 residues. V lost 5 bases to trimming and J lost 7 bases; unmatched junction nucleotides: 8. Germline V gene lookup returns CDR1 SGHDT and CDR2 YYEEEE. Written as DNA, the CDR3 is TGTGCCAGCAGTTTTATGACAGGGCTTGAAGCTTTCTTT. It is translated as CASSFMTGLEAFF.

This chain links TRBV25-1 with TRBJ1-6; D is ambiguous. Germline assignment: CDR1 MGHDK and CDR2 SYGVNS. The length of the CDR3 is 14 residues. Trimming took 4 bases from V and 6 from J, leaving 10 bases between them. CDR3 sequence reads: CASSVPGFNSPLHF. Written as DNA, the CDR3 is TGTGCCAGCAGTGTCCCCGGTTTTAATTCACCCCTCCACTTT.